The next 19 T cell receptor beta chains were all read from a single sample in a study of T-cell memory formation after mild COVID-19. One entry per CDR3 protein results from TCRdb running MiXCR on the 5' RACE reads. The table lists 350,000 to 500,000 distinct CDR3 sequences, about 20% of them singletons. Sample: PBMCs or a T cell subset sorted from them (not recorded which). The receptors stem from a man between 18 and 35 years old who had mild COVID-19 (a few samples of this study predate the infection). Cell type and time point are not known.

The chain employs TRBV7-2 and TRBJ2-7, with TRBD1 identical over 9 bases. CDR1 SGHTA and CDR2 FQGNSA come from the germline V gene. With V trimmed by 4 bases and J by 7 bases, 11 bases remained unmatched. The CDR3 length is 15 residues. This chain's CDR3 is CASSYQTGGPGEQYF. CDR3 coding DNA: TGTGCCAGCAGCTACCAGACAGGGGGTCCCGGGGAGCAGTACTTC.

The chain carries TRBV5-1 and TRBJ1-1, with D maybe TRBD1 (6 bases). Germline CDR1 and CDR2: SGHRS and YFSETQ. This CDR3 is built from 14 residues. V was trimmed by 0 bases and J by 4 bases, leaving 10 bases between them. CDR3 bases: TGCGCCAGCAGCTTGGTTGGGGGGCCCACTGAAGCTTTCTTT. Its translation: CASSLVGGPTEAFF.

This clonotype was counted between two and nine times. The rearrangement uses TRBV5-4 and TRBJ2-3; tentative D call: TRBD2 (6 bases). Germline CDR1 is SGHNT and CDR2 is YYREEE (reference sequence). The ends were cut back, 7 bases at V and 4 bases at J, with 13 bases in the middle. The CDR3 has 13 residues. Here the CDR3 DNA reads TGTGCCAGCGCATCGCCTAGCGCAGATACGCAGTATTTT. It encodes CASASPSADTQYF.

The gene calls are TRBV27 and TRBJ1-1; D gene ambiguous. This CDR3 is built from 14 residues. V dropped 5 bases and J dropped 0 bases, with 10 bases sitting between them. In germline, CDR1 is MNHEY, CDR2 SMNVEV (reference sequence). The CDR3 here is CASSPSGLNTEAFF. The CDR3 DNA is TGTGCCAGCAGTCCTTCCGGGTTGAACACTGAAGCTTTCTTT.

This chain uses TRBV2 with TRBJ1-1; D is perhaps TRBD1 (5 bases). This CDR3 is built from 13 residues. From germline, CDR1 is SNHLY and CDR2 FYNNEI. V gave up 3 bases and J gave up 5 bases, with 10 bases separating them. CDR3 region: CASSDVGGTEAFF. CDR3 nucleotide sequence: TGTGCCAGCAGTGATGTCGGGGGGACTGAAGCTTTCTTT.

The chain employs TRBV7-3 and TRBJ2-3; no firm D call. This CDR3 is 14 amino acids long. V was cut by 2 bases and J by 8 bases, with 14 bases left in between. The germline V gene has CDR1 SGHTA and CDR2 FQGTGA. The DNA for the CDR3 is TGTGCCAGCAGCTTAGGGCAACCCTCGGGTACGCAGTATTTT. It yields the protein CASSLGQPSGTQYF. The variable domain in full, completed from reference TRBV7-3 and TRBJ2-3, reads GAGVSQTPSNKVTEKGKYVELRCDPISGHTALYWYRQSLGQGPEFLIYFQGTGAADDSGLPNDRFFAVRPEGSVSTLKIQRTERGDSAVYLCASSLGQPSGTQYFGPGTRLTVL.

The chain carries TRBV7-9 and TRBJ2-7; D unclear. Germline V lookup: CDR1 SEHNR, CDR2 FQNEAQ (reference sequence). Trimming took off 5 bases at V and 4 bases at J, with 9 bases between the two ends. The CDR3 is made up of 12 amino acids. The CDR3 sequence is CASSLTVYEQYV. The CDR3 region has the DNA TGTGCCAGCAGCCTTACGGTATACGAGCAGTACGTC.

This clonotype appeared a few times. The gene calls are TRBV5-1 and TRBJ2-7; possibly TRBD1 for D (6 bases). Germline assignment: CDR1 SGHRS and CDR2 YFSETQ. Trimming shortened V by 6 bases and J by 2 bases, and 21 bases separated the two germline ends. The CDR3 length is 16 residues. CDR3 sequence (DNA): TGCGCCAGCACCCCGAAGGGGGTTAAAGGGACCTACGAGCAGTACTTC. This encodes CASTPKGVKGTYEQYF.

This sequence joins TRBV10-3 and TRBJ2-2, with 10 nucleotides matching TRBD2. The V segment lost 5 bases and the J segment 4 bases; nucleotides outside the gene matches: 10. This CDR3 has 17 amino acids. From germline, CDR1 is ENHRY and CDR2 SYGVKD. CDR3 protein: CAISNSGTSAVTGELFF. Here the CDR3 DNA reads TGTGCCATCAGTAATAGTGGGACTAGCGCGGTCACCGGGGAGCTGTTTTTT.

The table lists this clonotype with a few counts. The chain joins TRBV5-1 to TRBJ1-1; D gene ambiguous. CDR1 is SGHRS, CDR2 YFSETQ, per germline. The germline V and J ends were trimmed by 3 bases and 5 bases, with 11 bases remaining between them. The CDR3 covers 13 residues. In nucleotides, the CDR3 is TGCGCCAGCAGCTCGGGGAGGCGAACTGAAGCTTTCTTT. Amino acids: CASSSGRRTEAFF.

This clonotype was observed a few times. The rearrangement joins TRBV9 to TRBJ1-2; D not resolved. The CDR3 contains 15 residues. In germline, CDR1 is SGDLS, CDR2 YYNGEE. Trimming cost V 0 bases and J 0 bases, with 9 bases left between them. CDR3 sequence reads: CASSVESGANYGYTF. The CDR3 nucleotides are TGTGCCAGCAGCGTAGAGTCGGGAGCTAACTATGGCTACACCTTC.

The CDR3 spells CASSFGGAVYNEQFF. The DNA for the CDR3 is TGTGCCAGCAGCTTCGGGGGGGCGGTTTACAATGAGCAGTTCTTC. J is TRBJ2-1 and V is TRBV7-3, with 8 positions matching TRBD2. Germline assignment: CDR1 SGHTA and CDR2 FQGTGA. V was clipped by 3 bases and J by 4 bases; unmatched bases: 5. CDR3 size: 15 residues.

The table lists this clonotype with a few counts. The chain combines TRBV5-1 with TRBJ2-1, with D unresolved. V was cut by 4 bases and J by 8 bases, with 10 bases left in between. CDR1 SGHRS and CDR2 YFSETQ come from the germline V gene. The CDR3 has 12 residues. CDR3 region: CASSLLAHEQFF. CDR3 sequence (DNA): TGCGCCAGCAGCCTCCTGGCCCATGAGCAGTTCTTC. Full variable domain (rest looked up from reference TRBV5-1 and TRBJ2-1): KAGVTQTPRYLIKTRGQQVTLSCSPISGHRSVSWYQQTPGQGLQFLFEYFSETQRNKGNFPGRFSGRQFSNSRSEMNVSTLELGDSALYLCASSLLAHEQFFGPGTRLTVL.

V gene TRBV6-1 combines with J gene TRBJ1-6; D not resolved. The CDR3 consists of 13 residues. The V and J ends lost 4 bases and 4 bases respectively, with 5 bases between them. Germline assignment: CDR1 MNHNS and CDR2 SASEGT. The CDR3 DNA sequence: TGTGCCAGCAGTGCCACGTATAATTCACCCCTCCACTTT. This translates into CASSATYNSPLHF.

V is TRBV29-1 and J is TRBJ2-5; unclear D gene. Trimming pared 0 bases from V and 1 base from J, leaving 3 bases between. Germline CDR1 reads SQVTM; CDR2 reads ANQGSEA. The length of the CDR3 is 12 residues. CDR3 in DNA: TGCAGCGTTGAAGACAGCCAAGAGACCCAGTACTTC. Amino acid sequence: CSVEDSQETQYF. The variable domain in full, completed from reference TRBV29-1 and TRBJ2-5, reads SAVISQKPSRDICQRGTSLTIQCQVDSQVTMMFWYRQQPGQSLTLIATANQGSEATYESGFVIDKFPISRPNLTFSTLTVSNMSPEDSSIYLCSVEDSQETQYFGPGTRLLVL.

This clonotype has ten or more counts. The rearrangement links TRBV6-5 to TRBJ2-5; D is perhaps TRBD1 (5 bases). V dropped 5 bases and J dropped 1 base, with 8 bases sitting between them. Per germline, CDR1 MNHEY and CDR2 SVGAGI. This CDR3 contains 13 residues. CDR3 in DNA: TGTGCCAGCAGTCGGACAACCCAAGAGACCCAGTACTTC. Its protein product is CASSRTTQETQYF.

This clonotype was observed a few times. J is TRBJ1-1 and V is TRBV29-1, with D unclear. Germline V gene data show CDR1 as SQVTM and CDR2 as ANQGSEA. The V gene lost 7 bases and the J gene lost 0 bases, with 15 bases spanning the gap. The CDR3 extends over 14 amino acids. The CDR3 nucleotides read TGCAGCGCAAGAGGTGTGAAGGTGAACACTGAAGCTTTCTTT. This gives the protein CSARGVKVNTEAFF.

This rearrangement joins TRBV7-9 to TRBJ1-2; TRBD1 might be the D (5 bases). The germline CDR1 and CDR2 sequences are SEHNR and FQNEAQ (reference sequence). V was shortened by 5 bases and J by 5 bases, with 21 bases between the two germline ends. This CDR3 is built from 16 residues. The CDR3 DNA follows: TGTGCCAGCAGCCCCCGGTGGGGGGAAGGCCCTTATGGCTACACCTTC. Protein: CASSPRWGEGPYGYTF.

This clonotype turned up a few times. The chain employs TRBV7-2 and TRBJ2-6, with TRBD2 as a possible D gene (6 bases). Germline CDR1 reads SGHTA; CDR2 reads FQGNSA. With 1 base removed from V and 10 bases from J, the gap between germline ends came to 14 bases. The CDR3 covers 15 residues. The CDR3, as DNA: TGTGCCAGCAGCTTAGGGAGGGAACTTGTTAACGTCCTGACTTTC. Translating gives CASSLGRELVNVLTF.